This TCR beta chain was retrieved from a study of T cell responses to AZD1222 COVID-19 vaccine. This CDR3 has 13 amino acids. The V gene's germline CDR1 is SGHTA and CDR2 FQGTGA. V lost 5 bases and J 5 bases, leaving 13 bases between the germline ends. The protocol was immunoSEQ multiplex PCR, while the TCRdb copy is restricted to in-frame clones and leaves out a portion. The table lists roughly 180,000 clones, roughly 92% of them singletons. This chain connects TRBV7-3 to TRBJ2-7; weak D call: TRBD1 (6 bases). The input for sequencing was peripheral blood, taken 28 days after the second AZD1222 dose. The receptor comes from an adult who received the AZD1222 COVID-19 vaccine. The CDR3 sequence is CASSPRDTDEQYF. CDR3 nucleotide sequence: TGTGCCAGCAGCCCCCGGGACACTGACGAGCAGTACTTC.